This TCR beta chain was identified during a study of blood T cells in healthy people across ages. Study observations and caveats: Unknown CMV status may confound age-related changes in expanded clones.

With respect to this clonotype: Its antigen is undetermined.

The V and J ends lost 6 bases and 3 bases respectively, with 5 bases between them. There are 12 residues in the CDR3. The germline gives CDR1 MNHEY, CDR2 SMNVEV (reference sequence). Using a J-beta primer mix together with a sample-barcoded 5' primer, a second PCR was run for roughly 6 to 11 cycles. Each sample yielded at least 2.5 million CDR3-containing paired-end reads. A single record per CDR3 protein comes from TCRdb applying MiXCR to the 5' RACE reads. The sample contains about 770,000 distinct CDR3 sequences, roughly 44% of which appear only once. The receptor was isolated from a man aged 55 to 70 in good health. The sample comprised blood. J is TRBJ2-2 and V is TRBV27; D gene ambiguous. CDR3 sequence reads: CASSGHTGELFF. Here the CDR3 DNA reads TGTGCCAGCAGCGGGCACACCGGGGAGCTGTTTTTT.